Following are 19 T cell receptor beta chains from one sample sequenced in a study of T-cell memory formation after mild COVID-19. From the 5' RACE reads, TCRdb called clonotypes with MiXCR, one entry per CDR3 protein. The sample has hundreds of thousands of distinct CDR3 sequences, 15% to 20% seen once. The sequencing sample was made of PBMCs or a T cell subset sorted from them (not recorded which). The receptors shown here come from an adult woman who had mild COVID-19 (a few samples of this study predate the infection). Cell type and time point are not known.

The chain carries TRBV19 and TRBJ2-3, with D possibly being TRBD1 (6 bases). V lost 4 bases, J lost 1 base, and 18 bases lay in between. Germline V lookup: CDR1 LNHDA, CDR2 SQIVND (reference sequence). The CDR3 has 17 residues. DNA of the CDR3: TGTGCCAGTAGTACTAGGGGGAGATATCGTCGCACAGATACGCAGTATTTT. It codes for CASSTRGRYRRTDTQYF.

The V and J genes are TRBV6-5 and TRBJ2-6; unclear D gene. Trimming left V 2 bases short and J 3 bases short, with 8 bases between. The CDR3 contains 15 residues. Germline CDR1 reads MNHEY; CDR2 reads SVGAGI. In DNA, the CDR3 is TGTGCCAGCAGTTACGAAGGGTTTGGGGCCAACGTCCTGACTTTC. Its translation is CASSYEGFGANVLTF.

This chain connects TRBV7-9 to TRBJ1-1; a weak D match, TRBD1 (6 bases). The V gene lost 3 bases and the J gene lost 4 bases, with 15 bases spanning the gap. This CDR3 has 15 amino acids. CDR1 is SEHNR, CDR2 FQNEAQ, per germline (reference sequence). The CDR3 DNA sequence: TGTGCCAGCAGCTTGGGTATCGACAGGCCCACTGAAGCTTTCTTT. The encoded protein is CASSLGIDRPTEAFF.

This chain joins TRBV12-3 or TRBV12-4 and TRBJ1-5; 7 nucleotides agree with TRBD1. Trimming removed 3 bases from V and 7 bases from J; junction bases left unmatched: 6. The CDR3 extends over 14 amino acids. As DNA, the CDR3 is TGTGCCAGCAGTTTCCCAGGGGGGCAACAGCCCCAGCATTTT. It specifies CASSFPGGQQPQHF.

In its sample, this clonotype was seen a few times. The chain combines TRBV2 with TRBJ1-1, with 9 bases that match TRBD1. The trim removed 5 bases at V and 3 bases at J, leaving 13 bases unmatched. Germline-derived CDR1 and CDR2 are SNHLY and FYNNEI. CDR3 size: 17 residues. Here the CDR3 reads CASSSQGALRSDTEAFF. CDR3 nucleotide sequence: TGTGCCAGCAGTTCACAGGGGGCGCTGAGATCGGACACTGAAGCTTTCTTT. The full variable domain, with the rest looked up from reference TRBV2 and TRBJ1-1, is EPEVTQTPSHQVTQMGQEVILRCVPISNHLYFYWYRQILGQKVEFLVSFYNNEISEKSEIFDDQFSVERPDGSNFTLKIRSTKLEDSAMYFCASSSQGALRSDTEAFFGQGTRLTVV.

The chain carries TRBV12-3 or TRBV12-4 and TRBJ2-1; D tentatively reads TRBD1 or TRBD2 (5 bases each). The CDR3 consists of 14 residues. Trimming took 5 bases from V and 5 from J, leaving 13 bases between them. CDR3 sequence: CASSQEWGNNEQFF. For the CDR3, the DNA is TGTGCCAGCAGTCAAGAATGGGGGAACAATGAGCAGTTCTTC.

This clonotype was observed many times. The rearrangement uses TRBV30 and TRBJ1-3, with 7 bases fitting TRBD1. The CDR3 is 15 residues long. From germline, CDR1 is GTSNPN and CDR2 SVGIG (reference sequence). J was trimmed by 3 bases and V by 3 bases; bases with no gene match: 8. CDR3 DNA: TGTGCCTGGAGCAGACCGGGACAGAGTGGAAACACCATATATTTT. Residues: CAWSRPGQSGNTIYF.

The chain joins TRBV5-5 to TRBJ2-2; D unresolved. Germline loops: CDR1 SGHKS, CDR2 YYEKEE (reference sequence). Trimming left V 0 bases short and J 6 bases short, with 12 bases between. The CDR3 totals 15 residues. CDR3 bases: TGTGCCAGCAGCTTGGTTCTTGGGAAGTCCGGGGAGCTGTTTTTT. Translation gives CASSLVLGKSGELFF.

In its sample, this clonotype was seen a few times. The V call is TRBV6-5, the J call TRBJ2-1; D not certain. Trimming shortened V by 6 bases and J by 8 bases, and 11 bases separated the two germline ends. CDR1 is MNHEY, CDR2 SVGAGI, per germline. The CDR3 is 12 amino acids. CDR3 residues: CASRQSWYEQFF. The CDR3 DNA is TGTGCCAGCAGGCAATCCTGGTATGAGCAGTTCTTC.

J is TRBJ2-2 and V is TRBV6-6; weak D call: TRBD2 (6 bases). The germline V and J ends were trimmed by 6 bases and 6 bases, with 14 bases remaining between them. Germline V gene lookup returns CDR1 MNHNY and CDR2 SVGAGI (reference sequence). The CDR3 has 14 residues. This CDR3 is CASSPGTYAGELFF. The CDR3 DNA reads as TGTGCCAGCAGCCCCGGGACTTACGCCGGGGAGCTGTTTTTT.

The chain employs TRBV7-9 and TRBJ2-1; tentatively, D is TRBD1 (6 bases). Germline V gives CDR1 SEHNR, CDR2 FQNEAQ (reference sequence). This CDR3 is 12 amino acids long. V was shortened by 5 bases and J by 10 bases, with 12 bases between the two germline ends. CDR3 DNA: TGTGCCAGCAGCCCGGGACATCTCGAGCAGTTCTTC. Translated, it gives CASSPGHLEQFF.

The chain links TRBV7-2 to TRBJ2-1; possibly TRBD1 for D (6 bases). This CDR3 region has 15 residues. Germline CDR1 and CDR2: SGHTA and FQGNSA. The V end was cut by 6 bases, the J end by 7 bases, with 19 bases between. The CDR3 DNA follows: TGTGCCAGCAGTTCAAAGATCCCAGGGGCGAATGAGCAGTTCTTC. Protein: CASSSKIPGANEQFF.

This clonotype was counted a few times. The chain is built from TRBV19 and TRBJ2-6, with TRBD1 matching 7 bases. The CDR3 covers 17 residues. The V segment lost 5 bases and the J segment 5 bases; nucleotides outside the gene matches: 12. Per the germline V gene, CDR1 is LNHDA and CDR2 is SQIVND (reference sequence). Written as DNA, the CDR3 is TGTGCCAGTAGTGCAAGGGGTTGGACAGGCTGGGCCAACGTCCTGACTTTC. Translation: CASSARGWTGWANVLTF.

This clonotype was recorded at least ten times. The chain combines TRBV4-3 with TRBJ2-2; no clear D gene. The germline gives CDR1 LGHNA, CDR2 YSLEER. V was clipped by 1 base and J by 0 bases, with 6 bases between them. The CDR3 is 15 residues long. DNA of the CDR3: TGCGCCAGCAGCCAAGGATACACGAACACCGGGGAGCTGTTTTTT. Its protein product is CASSQGYTNTGELFF.

V is TRBV19 and J is TRBJ1-6, with D hard to call. The V gene lost 5 bases and the J gene lost 9 bases, with 14 bases spanning the gap. The CDR3 length is 14 residues. The germline V gene has CDR1 LNHDA and CDR2 SQIVND (reference sequence). The CDR3 region has the DNA TGTGCCAGTAGTGTGAGTGGCCATGGTTCACCCCTCCACTTT. This translates into CASSVSGHGSPLHF. The full variable domain, completed using reference TRBV19 and TRBJ1-6, is DGGITQSPKYLFRKEGQNVTLSCEQNLNHDAMYWYRQDPGQGLRLIYYSQIVNDFQKGDIAEGYSVSREKKESFPLTVTSAQKNPTAFYLCASSVSGHGSPLHFGNGTRLTVT.

V usage is TRBV6-5 and J usage is TRBJ2-2; either TRBD1 or TRBD2 may supply D (5 bases each). The CDR3 runs to 13 residues. Germline CDR1 is MNHEY and CDR2 is SVGAGI. V lost 2 bases and J lost 6, with 7 bases in between. This CDR3 reads CASSYGGAGELFF. Written as DNA, the CDR3 is TGTGCCAGCAGTTACGGGGGAGCCGGGGAGCTGTTTTTT.

This clonotype was picked up a small number of times. This chain connects TRBV7-2 to TRBJ1-1; 8 positions match TRBD1. Looked up from germline, CDR1 is SGHTA and CDR2 is FQGNSA. V lost 4 bases to trimming and J lost 0 bases; unmatched junction nucleotides: 7. CDR3 length: 16 amino acids. CDR3 bases: TGTGCCAGCAGCTCGGACAGGGCCCTCATGAACACTGAAGCTTTCTTT. Translation: CASSSDRALMNTEAFF.

The chain employs TRBV7-9 and TRBJ2-3; D is possibly TRBD1 or TRBD2 (5 bases each). V was clipped by 7 bases and J by 2 bases, with 19 bases between them. CDR1 and CDR2 (germline): SEHNR, FQNEAQ (reference sequence). The CDR3 contains 16 residues. The CDR3: CASNPGPLSLTDTQYF. The CDR3 DNA sequence: TGTGCCAGCAACCCGGGACCCCTCTCCCTCACAGATACGCAGTATTTT.

The chain combines TRBV20-1 with TRBJ1-5, with 7 bases matching TRBD1. The CDR3 loop spans 15 amino acids. J lost 0 bases, V lost 6 bases, and 8 bases had no gene match. Looked up from germline, CDR1 is DFQATT and CDR2 is SNEGSKA (reference sequence). CDR3 in amino acids: CSAQQGSHSNQPQHF. Written as DNA, the CDR3 is TGCAGTGCGCAACAGGGGTCGCATAGCAATCAGCCCCAGCATTTT.